This record concerns one T cell receptor (beta chain) sequence. Its specific antigen is unknown. Per-base quality was not reported, and no clone a single base away is much larger than it. The CDR3 spans 17 residues, from the cysteine through the phenylalanine. CDR3 DNA only is kept here, 51 bases in frame from base 1. CDR1 is given as MGHDK and CDR2 as SYGVNS, both from the germline V gene. Trimming costs V 1 base and J 4 bases, and their ends lie 19 bases apart. This record comes from a study of blood T cell repertoires in COVID-19 (TCRdb year 2020). Notes on the research overall: The collaborator samples originated in the United States, Italy and Spain and spanned the acute and convalescent phases of COVID-19. The material from the prospective study consisted of cDNA or gDNA derived from T cells, B-cell-depleted T cells, or PBMCs. Deeply sampled blood TCRbeta repertoires from subjects exposed to, actively infected with, or recovered from COVID-19 were included in the dataset. The repertoires were released in a freely available public database meant as a resource for research on the immune response to SARS-CoV-2. Samples were obtained from the ongoing ImmuneRACE study (first 160 participants) and from 950 to 1,500 subjects provided by 6 global collaborators. Nearly every sample came with metadata listing a de-identified subject ID, COVID-19 status, age in years and sex. HLA class I and class II types, where available, came from metadata supplied by the sample provider rather than from assay-based typing. The full study reports these points: How much clinical and demographic metadata was included differed by source and by participant, and the metadata was provided uncurated.

TCRbeta CDR3 regions were amplified from genomic DNA by means of the immunoSEQ Assay, a bias-controlled multiplex PCR. From the authors' description of their analysis: Within the assay, amplification of reference gene primers was used to estimate how many nucleated cells each sample contained. To quantify the absolute abundance of each unique TCRbeta CDR3 rearrangement, sequence reads were collapsed and filtered. For each sample, productive Simpson clonality was calculated by taking the square root of Simpson's diversity index across productive rearrangements. TCRdb limited this immuneACCESS table to in-frame rearrangements with V and J called. A share of clones is missing; checked studies link under half to unresolved V genes, and the rest is unexplained. V and J calls and clone size are those listed in that table; D and trimming were worked out from the DNA. The sample includes 65,000 to 75,000 clones, with over 70% observed a single time. Roughly 20% of the sample belongs to the ten largest clones.

The collaborating institutions used their own protocols to collect whole blood in K2EDTA tubes. For TCRbeta analysis, collaborators shipped samples in one of three forms: frozen whole blood, isolated PBMCs, or DNA extracted from either of those sample types. The chain couples TRBV25-1 to TRBJ1-2; the D gene cannot be resolved reliably. Sequencing was done on a sample of peripheral blood. The TCR comes from a man aged 65-85 years with acute or convalescent COVID-19. The bases are TGTGCCAGCAGTGAATCGATGGGTCGAGAACAGATCTATGGCTACACCTTC. The resulting protein is CASSESMGREQIYGYTF.